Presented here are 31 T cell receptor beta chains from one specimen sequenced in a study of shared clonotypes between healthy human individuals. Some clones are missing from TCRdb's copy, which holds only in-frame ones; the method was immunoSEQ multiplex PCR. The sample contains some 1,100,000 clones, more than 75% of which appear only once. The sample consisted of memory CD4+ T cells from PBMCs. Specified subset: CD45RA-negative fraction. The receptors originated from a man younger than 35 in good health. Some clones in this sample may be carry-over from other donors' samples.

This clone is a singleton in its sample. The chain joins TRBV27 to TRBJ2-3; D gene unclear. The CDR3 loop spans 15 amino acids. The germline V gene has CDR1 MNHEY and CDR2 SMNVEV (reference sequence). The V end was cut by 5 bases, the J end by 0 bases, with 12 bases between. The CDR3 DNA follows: TGTGCCAGCAGTGTGGGGTTATCTAGCACAGATACGCAGTATTTT. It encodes CASSVGLSSTDTQYF.

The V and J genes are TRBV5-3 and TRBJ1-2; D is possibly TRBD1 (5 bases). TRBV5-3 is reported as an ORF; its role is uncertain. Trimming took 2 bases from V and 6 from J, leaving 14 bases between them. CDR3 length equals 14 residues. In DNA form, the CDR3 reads TGTGCCAGAAGCTTCAAAGGGACCCCCCATGGCTACACCTTC. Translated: CARSFKGTPHGYTF.

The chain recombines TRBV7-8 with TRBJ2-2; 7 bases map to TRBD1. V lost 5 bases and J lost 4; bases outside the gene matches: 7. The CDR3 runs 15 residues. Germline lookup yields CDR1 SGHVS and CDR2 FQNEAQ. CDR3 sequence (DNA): TGTGCCAGCAGCCCGGGACAGACTTTCACCGGGGAGCTGTTTTTT. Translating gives CASSPGQTFTGELFF.

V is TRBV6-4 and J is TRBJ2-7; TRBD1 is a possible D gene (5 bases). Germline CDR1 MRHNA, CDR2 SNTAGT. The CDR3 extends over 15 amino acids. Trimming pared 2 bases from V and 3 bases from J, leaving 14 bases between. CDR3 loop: CASSDPGYHGYEQYF. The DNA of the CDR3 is TGTGCCAGCAGTGACCCAGGGTATCACGGCTACGAGCAGTACTTC.

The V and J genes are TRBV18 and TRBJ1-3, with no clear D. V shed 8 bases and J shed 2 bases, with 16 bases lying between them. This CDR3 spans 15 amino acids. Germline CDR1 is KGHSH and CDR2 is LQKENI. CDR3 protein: CASREGGNAGNTIYF. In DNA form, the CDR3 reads TGTGCCAGCCGAGAAGGAGGTAATGCTGGAAACACCATATATTTT.

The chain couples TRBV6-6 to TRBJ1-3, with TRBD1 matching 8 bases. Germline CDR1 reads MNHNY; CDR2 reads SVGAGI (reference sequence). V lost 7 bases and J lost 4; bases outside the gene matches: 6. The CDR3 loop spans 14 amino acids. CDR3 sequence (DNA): TGTGCCAGCACAACAGGGGGTCAAGGAAACACCATATATTTT. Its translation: CASTTGGQGNTIYF.

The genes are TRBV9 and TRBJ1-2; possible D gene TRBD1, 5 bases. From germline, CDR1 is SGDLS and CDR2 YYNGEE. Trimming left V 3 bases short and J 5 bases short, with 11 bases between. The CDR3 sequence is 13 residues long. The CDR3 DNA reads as TGTGCCAGCAGCGAAAGGGGTCCGTATGGCTACACCTTC. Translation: CASSERGPYGYTF.

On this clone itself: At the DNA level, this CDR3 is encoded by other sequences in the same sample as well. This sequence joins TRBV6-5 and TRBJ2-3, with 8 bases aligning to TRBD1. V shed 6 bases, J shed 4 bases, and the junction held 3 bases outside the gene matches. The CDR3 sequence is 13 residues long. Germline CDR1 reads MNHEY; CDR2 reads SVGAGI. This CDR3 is CASSRGRSDTQYF. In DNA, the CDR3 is TGTGCCAGCAGCAGGGGGCGGTCAGATACGCAGTATTTT.

The CDR3 protein is CASSADRDTDEQYF. The CDR3 region has the DNA TGTGCCAGCAGCGCCGACCGGGACACCGACGAGCAGTACTTC. The chain couples TRBV11-3 to TRBJ2-7; perhaps TRBD1 as D (6 bases). The V end was cut by 5 bases, the J end by 5 bases, with 16 bases between. The germline V gene has CDR1 SGHNT and CDR2 YENEEA. The CDR3 is 14 residues long.

The DNA for the CDR3 is TGTGCCAGCAGTCCCAGACAGTACTCGAACACTGAAGCTTTCTTT. This translates into CASSPRQYSNTEAFF. This chain links TRBV7-9 with TRBJ1-1, with D possibly being TRBD1 (5 bases). From germline, CDR1 is SEHNR and CDR2 FQNEAQ (reference sequence). The CDR3 extends over 15 amino acids. Trimming left V 6 bases short and J 1 base short, with 15 bases between.

CDR3 in amino acids: CASSSWLAGAGEQYF. Here the CDR3 DNA reads TGCGCCAGCAGCTCGTGGCTAGCGGGAGCGGGTGAGCAGTACTTC. The V and J genes are TRBV5-1 and TRBJ2-7; 10 nucleotides line up with TRBD2. Unmatched junction bases numbered 10, after V lost 3 bases and J lost 7 bases. Germline V gene lookup returns CDR1 SGHRS and CDR2 YFSETQ. The CDR3 is 15 amino acids. Together with reference TRBV5-1 and TRBJ2-7, the CDR3 gives the full variable domain: KAGVTQTPRYLIKTRGQQVTLSCSPISGHRSVSWYQQTPGQGLQFLFEYFSETQRNKGNFPGRFSGRQFSNSRSEMNVSTLELGDSALYLCASSSWLAGAGEQYFGPGTRLTVT.

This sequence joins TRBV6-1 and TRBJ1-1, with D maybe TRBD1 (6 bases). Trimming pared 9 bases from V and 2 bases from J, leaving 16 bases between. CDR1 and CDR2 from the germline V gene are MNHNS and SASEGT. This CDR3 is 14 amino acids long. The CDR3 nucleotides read TGTGCCAGTTACAGGGCTTTGGTAAACACTGAAGCTTTCTTT. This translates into CASYRALVNTEAFF.

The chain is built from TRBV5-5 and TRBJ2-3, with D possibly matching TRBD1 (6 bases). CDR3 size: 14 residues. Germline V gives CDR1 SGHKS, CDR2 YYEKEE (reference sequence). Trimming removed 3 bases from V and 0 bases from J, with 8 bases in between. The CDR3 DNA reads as TGTGCCAGCAGCTCGGACAGTAGCACAGATACGCAGTATTTT. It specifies CASSSDSSTDTQYF.

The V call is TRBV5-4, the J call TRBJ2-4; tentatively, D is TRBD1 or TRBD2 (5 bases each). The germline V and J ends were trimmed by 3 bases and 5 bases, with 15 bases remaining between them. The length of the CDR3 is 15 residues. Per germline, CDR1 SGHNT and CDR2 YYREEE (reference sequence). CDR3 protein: CASSSRDGGQNIQYF. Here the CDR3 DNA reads TGTGCCAGCAGCTCACGTGATGGGGGACAAAACATTCAGTACTTC.

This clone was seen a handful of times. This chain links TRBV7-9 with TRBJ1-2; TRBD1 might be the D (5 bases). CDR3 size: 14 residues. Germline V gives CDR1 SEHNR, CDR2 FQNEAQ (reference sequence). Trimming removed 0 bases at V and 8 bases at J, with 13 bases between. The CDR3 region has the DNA TGTGCCAGCAGCTTAGCGGAAAGGGGCTGGGGCTACACCTTC. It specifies CASSLAERGWGYTF.

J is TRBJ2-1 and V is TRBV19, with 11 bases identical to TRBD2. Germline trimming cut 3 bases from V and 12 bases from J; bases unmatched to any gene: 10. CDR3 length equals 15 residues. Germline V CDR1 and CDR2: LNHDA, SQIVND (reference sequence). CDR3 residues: CASSITGLAGAVQFF. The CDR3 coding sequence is TGTGCCAGTAGTATTACAGGACTAGCGGGCGCTGTGCAGTTCTTC.

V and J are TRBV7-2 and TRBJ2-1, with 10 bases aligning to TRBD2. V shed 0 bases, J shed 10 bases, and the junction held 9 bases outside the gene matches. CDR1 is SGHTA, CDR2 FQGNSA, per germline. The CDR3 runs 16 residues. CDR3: CASSLAGLAGVREQFF. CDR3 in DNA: TGTGCCAGCAGCTTAGCGGGCCTAGCGGGAGTTCGGGAGCAGTTCTTC.

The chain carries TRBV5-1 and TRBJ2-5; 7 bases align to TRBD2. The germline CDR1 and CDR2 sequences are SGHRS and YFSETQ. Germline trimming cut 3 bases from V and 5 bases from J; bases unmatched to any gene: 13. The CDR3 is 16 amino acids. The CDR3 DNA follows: TGCGCCAGCAGCTCACCCTCGCGTGGGGGGGTGGAGACCCAGTACTTC. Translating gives CASSSPSRGGVETQYF.

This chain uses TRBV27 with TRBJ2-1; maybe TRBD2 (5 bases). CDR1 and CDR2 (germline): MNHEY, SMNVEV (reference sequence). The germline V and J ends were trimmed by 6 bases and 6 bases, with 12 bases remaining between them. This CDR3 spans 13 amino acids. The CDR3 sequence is CASRILVSNEQFF. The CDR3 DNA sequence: TGTGCCAGCAGGATACTAGTCTCCAATGAGCAGTTCTTC.

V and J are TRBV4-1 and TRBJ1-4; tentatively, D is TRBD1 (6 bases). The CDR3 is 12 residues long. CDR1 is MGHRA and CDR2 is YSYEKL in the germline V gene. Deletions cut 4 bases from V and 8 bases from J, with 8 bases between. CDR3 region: CASSPGQEKLFF. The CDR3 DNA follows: TGCGCCAGCAGCCCCGGACAGGAAAAACTGTTTTTT.

The CDR3 region is CASSENPGQGPNTEAFF. The CDR3 DNA sequence: TGCGCCAGCAGCGAAAACCCGGGACAGGGTCCAAACACTGAAGCTTTCTTT. J is TRBJ1-1 and V is TRBV10-1; 9 bases line up with TRBD1. The V gene end was trimmed by 6 bases and the J gene end by 2 bases; junction bases not matched to a gene: 13. CDR1 is WNHNN and CDR2 is SYGVQD in the germline V gene (reference sequence). The CDR3 runs 17 residues.

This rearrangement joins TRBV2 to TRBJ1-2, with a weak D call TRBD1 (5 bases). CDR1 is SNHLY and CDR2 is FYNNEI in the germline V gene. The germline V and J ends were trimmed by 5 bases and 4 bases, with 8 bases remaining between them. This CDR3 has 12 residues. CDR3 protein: CASSRQIYGYTF. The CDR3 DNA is TGTGCCAGCAGTAGACAGATCTATGGCTACACCTTC.

The CDR3 is CSVEPTLRGSGYGYTF. The CDR3 DNA follows: TGCAGCGTTGAACCCACCTTGAGAGGGAGCGGCTATGGCTACACCTTC. V is TRBV29-1 and J is TRBJ1-2; D call uncertain. Deletions cut 2 bases from V and 4 bases from J, with 20 bases between. Germline-derived CDR1 and CDR2 are SQVTM and ANQGSEA. The CDR3 spans 16 residues.

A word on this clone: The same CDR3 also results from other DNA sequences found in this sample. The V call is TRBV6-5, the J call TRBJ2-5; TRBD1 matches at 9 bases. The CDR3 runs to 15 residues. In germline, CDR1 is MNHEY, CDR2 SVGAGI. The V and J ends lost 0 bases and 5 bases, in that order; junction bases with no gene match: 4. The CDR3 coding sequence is TGTGCCAGCAGTTACTCGGGACAGGGTGGGGAGACCCAGTACTTC. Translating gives CASSYSGQGGETQYF.

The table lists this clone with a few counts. In DNA, the CDR3 is TGTGCCAGCAGTTCAACCGACAGTGAAGCTTTCTTT. Encoded protein: CASSSTDSEAFF. The chain links TRBV28 to TRBJ1-1, with a possible D match to TRBD1 (5 bases). The CDR3 runs to 12 residues. Germline V gene lookup returns CDR1 MDHEN and CDR2 SYDVKM. Trimming took 4 bases from V and 7 from J, leaving 10 bases between them.

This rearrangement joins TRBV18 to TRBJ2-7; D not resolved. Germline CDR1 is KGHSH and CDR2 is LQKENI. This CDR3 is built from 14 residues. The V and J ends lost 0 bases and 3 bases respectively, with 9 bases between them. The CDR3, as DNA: TGTGCCAGCTCACCACCGTCAGAGATCTACGAGCAGTACTTC. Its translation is CASSPPSEIYEQYF.

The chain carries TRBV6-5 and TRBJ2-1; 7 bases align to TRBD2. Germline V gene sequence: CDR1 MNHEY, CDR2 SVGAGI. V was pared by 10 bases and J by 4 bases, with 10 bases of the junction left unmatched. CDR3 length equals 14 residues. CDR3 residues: CATTSQGGYNEQFF. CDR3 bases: TGTGCCACCACAAGCCAGGGAGGGTACAATGAGCAGTTCTTC.

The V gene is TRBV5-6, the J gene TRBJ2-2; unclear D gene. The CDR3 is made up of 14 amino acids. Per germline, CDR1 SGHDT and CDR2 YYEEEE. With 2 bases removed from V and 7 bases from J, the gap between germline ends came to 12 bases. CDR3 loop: CASSFGGAGGELFF. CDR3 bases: TGTGCCAGCAGCTTCGGCGGAGCTGGCGGGGAGCTGTTTTTT.

CDR3 in amino acids: CASTPDPGTEQYF. The DNA of the CDR3 is TGTGCCAGCACGCCCGATCCAGGGACCGAGCAGTACTTC. The rearrangement links TRBV28 to TRBJ2-7; D could derive from TRBD1 or TRBD2 (5 bases each). The CDR3 totals 13 residues. Germline CDR1 and CDR2: MDHEN and SYDVKM. The V end lost 7 bases, the J end lost 6 bases, and 16 bases lay between the germline ends.

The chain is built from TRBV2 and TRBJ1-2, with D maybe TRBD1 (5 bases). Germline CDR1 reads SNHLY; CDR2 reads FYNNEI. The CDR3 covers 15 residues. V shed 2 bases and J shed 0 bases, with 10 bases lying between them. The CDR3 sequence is CASSENLGANYGYTF. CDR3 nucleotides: TGTGCCAGCAGTGAAAATCTGGGGGCTAACTATGGCTACACCTTC. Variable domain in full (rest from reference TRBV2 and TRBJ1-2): EPEVTQTPSHQVTQMGQEVILRCVPISNHLYFYWYRQILGQKVEFLVSFYNNEISEKSEIFDDQFSVERPDGSNFTLKIRSTKLEDSAMYFCASSENLGANYGYTFGSGTRLTVV.

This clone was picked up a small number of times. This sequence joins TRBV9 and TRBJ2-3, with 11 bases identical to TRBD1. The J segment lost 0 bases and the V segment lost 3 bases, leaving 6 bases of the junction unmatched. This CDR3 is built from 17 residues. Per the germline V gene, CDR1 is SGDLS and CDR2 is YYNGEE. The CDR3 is CASSARTGGFSTDTQYF. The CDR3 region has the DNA TGTGCCAGCAGCGCCCGGACAGGGGGCTTTAGCACAGATACGCAGTATTTT.